Shown below are 19 T cell receptor gamma chains from a single sample sequenced in a study of intestinal T cells in coeliac disease. The TRG library came from 200 ng of biopsy DNA amplified with LymphoTrack primers. TCRdb re-called the multiplex PCR reads via CATT. Of fewer than 900 gamma-chain clones listed, around two fifths are singletons. About 11 formalin-fixed paraffin-embedded scrolls, each 5 µm thick, supplied each case's genomic DNA. The sequenced sample consisted of a duodenal biopsy. The receptors shown here come from a human donor with celiac disease.

The rearrangement uses TRGV8 and TRGJ1 or TRGJ2. Germline V CDR1 and CDR2: VENAVY, YDSYNSRV. This CDR3 spans 13 amino acids. The CDR3 region is CAPGMGEDYKKLF. In DNA, the CDR3 is TGTGCACCTGGGATGGGCGAGGATTATAAGAAACTCTTT.

The V and J genes are TRGV9 and TRGJ1 or TRGJ2. The CDR3 sequence is 15 residues long. CDR1 is GITISATS and CDR2 is ISYDGTV in the germline V gene (reference sequence). J was trimmed by 3 bases and V by 2 bases; bases with no gene match: 10. The CDR3 DNA sequence: TGTGCCTTGTGGGAGGCGCACCCCCCTTATTATAAGAAACTCTTT. This gives the protein CALWEAHPPYYKKLF.

The chain links TRGV5 to TRGJ1 or TRGJ2. Germline CDR1 VINAFY, CDR2 YDVSNSKD. The CDR3 has 13 residues. The V gene end was trimmed by 4 bases and the J gene end by 12 bases; junction bases not matched to a gene: 15. The CDR3 DNA sequence: TGTGCCACCTGGGATAGGCGGCCAGAAAGGAAACTCTTT. Its translation is CATWDRRPERKLF.

The J gene is TRGJ1 or TRGJ2, the V gene TRGV10. TRGV10 is sorted into the ORF group, with uncertain function. The CDR3 loop spans 13 amino acids. V shed 8 bases and J 3 bases; nucleotides not matched to a gene: 8. CDR3 in DNA: TGTGCTGCGTGGGATGGGCGTTATTATAAGAAACTCTTT. Translation: CAAWDGRYYKKLF.

The chain links TRGV2 to TRGJP1. The J segment lost 8 bases and the V segment lost 2 bases, leaving 5 bases of the junction unmatched. This CDR3 is 13 amino acids long. The germline gives CDR1 EGSNGY, CDR2 YDSYNSKV. The CDR3 coding sequence is TGTGCCACCTGGGACGCGCCCGGTTGGTTCAAGATATTT. It translates to CATWDAPGWFKIF.

On this clone itself: Just one base apart from a much larger clone, this may be a read error. The sample has other DNA sequences that encode this CDR3 too. The CDR3 nucleotides are TGTGCCACCTGGGACGGTAAAATCACGGGGGGCAGTGATTGGATCAAGACGTTT. It translates to CATWDGKITGGSDWIKTF. The gene calls are TRGV2 and TRGJP2. Germline V CDR1 and CDR2: EGSNGY, YDSYNSKV. The CDR3 is 18 residues long. The V gene end was trimmed by 1 base and the J gene end by 5 bases; junction bases not matched to a gene: 16.

This clone is termed large (0.1 to 1%). V usage is TRGV9 and J usage is TRGJ1 or TRGJ2. Losses at the gene ends were 2 bases for V and 11 bases for J; bases not matched to a gene: 3. The germline V gene encodes CDR1 GITISATS and CDR2 ISYDGTV (reference sequence). CDR3 size: 10 residues. The chain's CDR3 is CALWEGEKLF. DNA for the CDR3: TGTGCCTTGTGGGAGGGGGAGAAACTCTTT.

This clone was recorded a few times. This chain links TRGV2 with TRGJ1 or TRGJ2. V dropped 0 bases and J dropped 8; count of bases not matched to a gene: 10. The CDR3 extends over 14 amino acids. The germline V gene has CDR1 EGSNGY and CDR2 YDSYNSKV. The CDR3 loop is CATWDGPLGDKKLF. The DNA of the CDR3 is TGTGCCACCTGGGACGGGCCCCTTGGGGATAAGAAACTCTTT.

This clone was counted a few times. V is TRGV2 and J is TRGJP2. Germline lookup yields CDR1 EGSNGY and CDR2 YDSYNSKV. V lost 0 bases, J lost 3 bases, and 4 bases stayed unmatched. This CDR3 has 15 residues. CDR3 in DNA: TGTGCCACCTGGGACGGGGGGGGTAGTGATTGGATCAAGACGTTT. This gives the protein CATWDGGGSDWIKTF.

This chain joins TRGV3 and TRGJP2. The ends lost 10 bases at V and 8 bases at J; junction bases unmatched: 13. The CDR3 loop spans 13 amino acids. Germline lookup yields CDR1 VTNTFY and CDR2 YDVSTARD (reference sequence). The CDR3 bases are TGTGCCACTGGGACAGGCCCAGATTGGATCAAGACGTTT. It codes for CATGTGPDWIKTF.

By share, this clone ranks as large. The chain carries TRGV9 and TRGJ1 or TRGJ2. Per germline, CDR1 GITISATS and CDR2 ISYDGTV (reference sequence). This CDR3 spans 13 amino acids. J was trimmed by 2 bases and V by 1 base; bases with no gene match: 2. The CDR3, as DNA: TGTGCCTTGTGGGAGGTTTATTATTATAAGAAACTCTTT. As protein: CALWEVYYYKKLF.

In the case of this clone: A much more abundant neighbour one base away suggests this may be a read error. The V gene is TRGV10, the J gene TRGJ1 or TRGJ2. TRGV10 is an ORF, and what it does is uncertain. The CDR3 is 17 residues long. The junction had 17 bases not matched to a gene; V was cut back by 8 bases and J by 0 bases. CDR3 DNA: TGTGCTGCGTGGGAATGTATCCGTGGCTCGAATTATTATAAGAAACTCTTT. It encodes CAAWECIRGSNYYKKLF.

This clone has only a few counts. The chain combines TRGV4 with TRGJP2. Germline trimming cut 5 bases from V and 5 bases from J; bases unmatched to any gene: 5. This CDR3 region has 13 residues. Looked up from germline, CDR1 is EGSTGY and CDR2 is YDSYTSSV. CDR3 nucleotide sequence: TGTGCCACCTGGGGGGGGAGTGATTGGATCAAGACGTTT. This codes for CATWGGSDWIKTF.

This clone turned up a few times. The chain combines TRGV3 with TRGJ1 or TRGJ2. The CDR3 is 14 residues long. Germline V CDR1 and CDR2: VTNTFY, YDVSTARD (reference sequence). With 0 bases clipped from V and 3 bases from J, the junction kept 5 bases outside the gene matches. The CDR3 DNA sequence: TGTGCCACCTGGGACAGGCCGGTTTATTATAAGAAACTCTTT. Amino acid sequence: CATWDRPVYYKKLF.

The chain employs TRGV2 and TRGJ1 or TRGJ2. The CDR3 covers 14 residues. The V gene's germline CDR1 is EGSNGY and CDR2 YDSYNSKV. CDR3 protein: CAPGTGLRYYKKLF. CDR3 nucleotides: TGTGCACCTGGGACGGGCCTTCGTTATTATAAGAAACTCTTT.

This clone was counted a few times. V usage is TRGV2 and J usage is TRGJ1 or TRGJ2. The germline gives CDR1 EGSNGY, CDR2 YDSYNSKV. Unmatched junction bases numbered 8, after V lost 0 bases and J lost 0 bases. There are 16 residues in the CDR3. The DNA for the CDR3 is TGTGCCACCTGGGACGGGCTAGGTCCGAATTATTATAAGAAACTCTTT. Its protein product is CATWDGLGPNYYKKLF.

This clone is judged large. This chain uses TRGV2 with TRGJ1 or TRGJ2. After removal of 0 bases from V and 6 bases from J, the junction contained 8 bases not matched to a gene. Germline V lookup: CDR1 EGSNGY, CDR2 YDSYNSKV. The CDR3 totals 14 residues. The CDR3 reads CATWDGPWVYKKLF. The CDR3 nucleotides read TGTGCCACCTGGGACGGGCCGTGGGTTTATAAGAAACTCTTT.

The chain couples TRGV3 to TRGJ1 or TRGJ2. In germline, CDR1 is VTNTFY, CDR2 YDVSTARD (reference sequence). The ends lost 6 bases at V and 9 bases at J; junction bases unmatched: 5. The CDR3 totals 10 residues. The CDR3 spells CATWLLKKLF. The DNA for the CDR3 is TGTGCCACCTGGTTACTTAAGAAACTCTTT.

The gene calls are TRGV3 and TRGJ1 or TRGJ2. Trimming took 3 bases from V and 3 from J; bases not matched to a gene: 8. The CDR3 extends over 14 amino acids. Germline CDR1 is VTNTFY and CDR2 is YDVSTARD (reference sequence). This CDR3 is CATWDATGYYKKLF. The DNA for the CDR3 is TGTGCCACCTGGGACGCCACTGGTTATTATAAGAAACTCTTT.